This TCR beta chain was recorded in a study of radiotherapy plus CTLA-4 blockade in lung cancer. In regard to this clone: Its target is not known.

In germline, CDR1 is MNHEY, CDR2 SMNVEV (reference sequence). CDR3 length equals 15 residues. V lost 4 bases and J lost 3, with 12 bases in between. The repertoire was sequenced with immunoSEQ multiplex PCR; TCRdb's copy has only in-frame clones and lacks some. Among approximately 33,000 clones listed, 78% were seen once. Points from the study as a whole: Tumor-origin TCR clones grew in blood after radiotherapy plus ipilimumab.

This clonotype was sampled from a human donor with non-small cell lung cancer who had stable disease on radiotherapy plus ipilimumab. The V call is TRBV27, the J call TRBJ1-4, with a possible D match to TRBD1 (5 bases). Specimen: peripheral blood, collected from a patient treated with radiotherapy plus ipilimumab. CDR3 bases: TGTGCCAGCAGTTCGCAGGGTTTAGCTAATGAAAAACTGTTTTTT. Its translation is CASSSQGLANEKLFF.